This note documents a single T cell receptor (beta chain) sequence. This specimen belongs to a study of blood T cell repertoires in COVID-19. Study summary: Acute-phase and convalescent COVID-19 samples originated in the United States, Italy and Spain. T cells, B-cell-depleted T cells, or PBMCs supplied cDNA or gDNA.

In the source study's methods: Reference gene primers were amplified, and this amplification served to estimate nucleated cell counts. The method was immunoSEQ multiplex PCR; TCRdb's version includes in-frame clones alone and lacks a portion of them. The DNA was the basis for D and trimming; V, J and clone size are from that table. The sample has about 260,000 clones, 87% seen once. Per the germline V gene, CDR1 is MNHEY and CDR2 is SVGAGI. The CDR3 is 14 amino acids. V was clipped by 6 bases and J by 3 bases; unmatched bases: 8. The chain carries TRBV6-5 and TRBJ2-7, with 7 bases aligning to TRBD1. The TCR was taken from a woman between 40 and 50 years old who had recovered from COVID-19. Sequenced input: peripheral blood. CDR3 protein: CASRTGQISYEQYF. The CDR3 DNA follows: TGTGCCAGCAGAACGGGACAGATTAGCTACGAGCAGTACTTC.